One and the same sample provided the 3 T cell receptor beta chains below, sequenced in a study of blood T cell repertoires in COVID-19. The protocol was immunoSEQ multiplex PCR, while the TCRdb copy is restricted to in-frame clones and leaves out a portion. The repertoire holds roughly 260,000 clones, 88% seen once, with approximately 10% in the top ten. The material sequenced was peripheral blood. Receptor source: a woman younger than 45 with COVID-19, enrolled during active disease.

The chain is built from TRBV28 and TRBJ1-5, with 7 nucleotides matching TRBD1. CDR3 length: 16 amino acids. CDR1 MDHEN and CDR2 SYDVKM come from the germline V gene. V shed 5 bases and J 1 base; nucleotides not matched to a gene: 8. The CDR3 nucleotides are TGTGCCAGCAGTCCCCCTTGGGGACAGAGCAATCAGCCCCAGCATTTT. This gives the protein CASSPPWGQSNQPQHF.

The rearrangement uses TRBV7-3 and TRBJ2-2; 11 bases are a match to TRBD2. CDR1 and CDR2 from the germline V gene are SGHTA and FQGTGA. The CDR3 covers 19 residues. V gave up 4 bases and J gave up 2 bases; unmatched junction bases: 12. The chain's CDR3 is CASSSRLASGRLNTGELFF. In DNA, the CDR3 is TGTGCCAGCAGCTCCCGACTCGCTAGCGGGAGGTTAAACACCGGGGAGCTGTTTTTT.

The chain links TRBV27 to TRBJ2-2, with no clear D. Germline V CDR1 and CDR2: MNHEY, SMNVEV (reference sequence). The CDR3 loop spans 15 amino acids. V was shortened by 3 bases and J by 0 bases, with 8 bases between the two germline ends. CDR3 sequence reads: CASSFQFANTGELFF. DNA of the CDR3: TGTGCCAGCAGTTTTCAGTTCGCGAACACCGGGGAGCTGTTTTTT.